The 6 T cell receptor beta chains below were found in one sample sequenced in a study of beta chain features in type 1 diabetes. Expressed TCRB transcripts were sequenced, since all the RNA that had been isolated was reverse transcribed. Sequencing was performed with immunoSEQ multiplex PCR; in TCRdb, only in-frame clones are kept and a portion is missing. The sample lists roughly 500,000 clones, more than 9.5% occurring once. The material sequenced was naive CD4+ T cells from blood. These receptors came from a woman younger than 35 in good health.

This clone showed up just a few times. The rearrangement links TRBV28 to TRBJ2-1, with TRBD2 as a possible D gene (5 bases). The CDR3 length is 16 residues. Germline V gene lookup returns CDR1 MDHEN and CDR2 SYDVKM. V shed 5 bases and J shed 4 bases, with 18 bases lying between them. As DNA, the CDR3 is TGTGCCAGCAGTCCGGCTGAGCGGAAGGGTTACAATGAGCAGTTCTTC. Protein: CASSPAERKGYNEQFF. The variable domain in full, with the rest retrieved from reference TRBV28 and TRBJ2-1, is DVKVTQSSRYLVKRTGEKVFLECVQDMDHENMFWYRQDPGLGLRLIYFSYDVKMKEKGDIPEGYSVSREKKERFSLILESASTNQTSMYLCASSPAERKGYNEQFFGPGTRLTVL.

This clone was counted a few times. The chain joins TRBV5-4 to TRBJ2-3; D may correspond to TRBD1 or TRBD2 (5 bases each). In germline, CDR1 is SGHNT, CDR2 YYREEE (reference sequence). Trimming took 4 bases from V and 3 from J, leaving 15 bases between them. The CDR3 is 15 amino acids. The chain's CDR3 is CASSRQGDYTDTQYF. CDR3 bases: TGTGCCAGCAGCCGGCAGGGAGACTATACAGATACGCAGTATTTT. The variable domain in full, completed from reference TRBV5-4 and TRBJ2-3, reads ETGVTQSPTHLIKTRGQQVTLRCSSQSGHNTVSWYQQALGQGPQFIFQYYREEENGRGNFPPRFSGLQFPNYSSELNVNALELDDSALYLCASSRQGDYTDTQYFGPGTRLTVL.

This sequence joins TRBV11-3 and TRBJ2-3; D is undetermined. The V gene lost 3 bases and the J gene lost 4 bases, with 11 bases spanning the gap. Looked up from germline, CDR1 is SGHNT and CDR2 is YENEEA. This CDR3 contains 14 residues. CDR3 loop: CASSFPWSPDTQYF. In DNA form, the CDR3 reads TGTGCCAGCAGCTTCCCTTGGTCGCCAGATACGCAGTATTTT.

This sequence joins TRBV29-1 and TRBJ2-5; 7 bases are shared with TRBD1. CDR1 is SQVTM and CDR2 is ANQGSEA in the germline V gene. The trim removed 6 bases at V and 3 bases at J, leaving 7 bases unmatched. This CDR3 is 13 amino acids long. CDR3 coding DNA: TGCAGCGTGGAGACAGGGTCGGAAGAGACCCAGTACTTC. It yields the protein CSVETGSEETQYF.

V gene TRBV4-1 combines with J gene TRBJ2-3; the match to TRBD1 covers 10 bases. The J segment lost 5 bases and the V segment lost 3 bases, leaving 8 bases of the junction unmatched. The CDR3 runs 16 residues. CDR1 is MGHRA and CDR2 is YSYEKL in the germline V gene. The CDR3 spells CASSQRTGGAGDTQYF. Written as DNA, the CDR3 is TGCGCCAGCAGCCAGAGGACAGGGGGAGCCGGAGATACGCAGTATTTT.

This clone was detected a few times. V usage is TRBV7-2 and J usage is TRBJ1-1; a possible D gene is TRBD1 (6 bases). Germline CDR1 and CDR2: SGHTA and FQGNSA. The CDR3 totals 14 residues. V dropped 6 bases and J dropped 3 bases, with 14 bases sitting between them. The CDR3 reads CASSLGGADTEAFF. The CDR3 DNA follows: TGTGCCAGCAGTCTTGGGGGGGCGGACACTGAAGCTTTCTTT.